This T cell receptor (beta chain) was identified during a study of shared clonotypes between healthy human individuals. Study-level results: Even with large depth, rarefaction showed that sorted-subset sequencing was incomplete. The diversity represented, both genetic and in exposure history, was limited by few donors.

The CD4+ fraction was divided into a CD45RA+ naive subset and a CD45RA-negative memory subset. With regard to this clone: Its cognate antigen is unknown.

Sorted subsets were amplified in replicate PCRs using about 200 ng DNA, 30,000 to 35,000 T cell genomes. The repertoire was sequenced with immunoSEQ multiplex PCR; TCRdb's copy has only in-frame clones and lacks some. Here the sample spans 550,000 to 850,000 clones, around 70% being singletons. The CDR3 loop spans 15 amino acids. Germline CDR1 and CDR2: MNHNS and SASEGT. V was clipped by 4 bases and J by 2 bases; unmatched bases: 7. The origin of this receptor is a woman aged 30 to 39 in good health. Material for sequencing was memory CD4+ T cells sorted from blood. Subset in this sample: CD45RA-negative fraction. The rearrangement links TRBV6-1 to TRBJ2-5, with 7 bases that match TRBD1. Here the CDR3 reads CASSGQGLGQETQYF. The CDR3 DNA follows: TGTGCCAGCAGTGGACAGGGTTTAGGGCAAGAGACCCAGTACTTC.